The TCR beta chain described here comes from a study of T cells after yellow fever vaccination (dated by TCRdb to between 2018 and 2020). Some background on the complete study: Libraries from fractions with low cell numbers were prepared with the SMART-Seq v4 Ultra Low Input RNA kit. Bulk TCR alpha and beta repertoires were sequenced longitudinally to track T-cell clones before and after primary and booster YFV17D yellow fever vaccination. The cohort comprised two healthy male donors, one aged 18 to 30 and one aged 30 to 40 years. Bulk PBMC replicates and cell subsets were isolated from blood drawn at multiple timepoints before and after both primary and secondary immunization.

Interpreted using the paper, the treatment or condition label stands for: live attenuated yellow fever vaccine strain. At every blood-draw timepoint, two biological replicates of bulk PBMCs were collected. A standard Ficoll-Paque protocol was used to isolate PBMCs from peripheral blood. TriZol was used to extract RNA from bulk PBMCs, from CD4 and CD8 fractions, and from dextramer-positive and dextramer-negative fractions. Only a few counts were recorded for this clonotype. The antigen it recognizes is unknown. No base-level quality is on record; no much larger clone is a single base apart. Trimming costs V 5 bases and J 1 base, and their ends lie 12 bases apart. CDR1 DFQATT and CDR2 SNEGSKA are derived from the germline V gene (reference sequence). Counted from cysteine to phenylalanine, this CDR3 has 14 amino acids. Of the read, only the CDR3 DNA is kept; its 42 bases are in frame from base 1. TCR cDNA was synthesized by 5'RACE template switching, which introduced a universal primer site and unique molecular identifiers. cDNA synthesis was primed from both the TCR alpha and TCR beta constant segments. Libraries were amplified in two PCR steps, with sample barcodes and sequencing adapters added in the second step. Sequencing of libraries was done on Illumina HiSeq 2500 (2x100 bp) or NovaSeq (2x150 bp). In the paper's pipeline: Demultiplexing of reads and collapsing into UMI consensus sequences were performed with MIGEC, and V(D)J alignment was carried out with MiXCR. Using edgeR on replicate PBMC samples, clonotypes were called vaccine-responding if FDR was below 0.01 and the log2 fold change was above 5 up to day 15. CD4 or CD8 identity was assigned to each bulk clonotype according to whether the clonotype was present at higher abundance in the sequenced CD4 repertoire or the sequenced CD8 repertoire. TCRdb handled the public reads itself, with Q25 trimming in fastp and clone calling in MiXCR, and kept productive beta chains. All rows with the same CDR3 protein become a single entry with the most common DNA and genes. These V and J calls derive from TCRdb rather than the authors' analysis. In this sample the table shows about 580,000 distinct CDR3 sequences, roughly a sixth of which occur a single time. The biggest ten clones account for 15% to 20% of the sample.

What the research found in general, with its limitations: Because the study included only a couple of donors, the extent to which the findings can be generalized is limited. After the booster, most of the clones that had expanded following primary vaccination were detected again (just under 97% of CD4 and roughly 90% of CD8), which suggests that memory was broadly maintained. The secondary T-cell response was weaker than the primary response but faster, peaking on day 5 instead of day 15. A small share of clonotypes occurred in both CD4 and CD8 compartments, likely arising from convergent recombination. FACS-sorted repertoires could contain abundant contaminating clonotypes from the bulk population, so computational filtering was required.

This TCR was sampled from a man aged 18 to 35 who received the YFV17D yellow fever vaccine. Sequenced here: PBMCs, sampled 5 days after the first yellow fever vaccination. This receptor chain uses TRBV20-1 and TRBJ1-5; no D segment can be confidently identified. DNA sequence: TGCAGTGCTCCACCGACGGGCAGCAATCAGCCCCAGCATTTT. It translates to CSAPPTGSNQPQHF.